The 3 T cell receptor beta chains listed next were all sequenced from one sample in a study of PD-1 blockade in mismatch repair-deficient tumors. Profiling relied on immunoSEQ multiplex PCR, and the TCRdb table lists in-frame clones only, not all of them. The data show 75,000 to 85,000 clones, over 70% seen once. Sequenced material: peripheral blood, taken 12 weeks after starting pembrolizumab. All receptors derive from an adult with mismatch repair-deficient cancer.

The chain carries TRBV9 and TRBJ2-1; D call uncertain. The CDR3 spans 11 residues. Germline lookup yields CDR1 SGDLS and CDR2 YYNGEE. V gave up 3 bases and J gave up 10 bases, with 8 bases separating them. The CDR3 is CASSADREQFF. DNA for the CDR3: TGTGCCAGCAGCGCGGACCGAGAGCAGTTCTTC.

This chain joins TRBV27 and TRBJ2-7; D not certain. CDR3 length equals 13 residues. Germline lookup yields CDR1 MNHEY and CDR2 SMNVEV (reference sequence). Trimming stripped 4 bases from V and 2 bases from J, with 9 bases between. The CDR3 is CASSWKGPYEQYF. CDR3 in DNA: TGTGCCAGCAGTTGGAAGGGCCCCTACGAGCAGTACTTC.

V usage is TRBV7-2 and J usage is TRBJ2-3; D call uncertain. This CDR3 has 14 residues. Germline CDR1 is SGHTA and CDR2 is FQGNSA. The V end lost 2 bases, the J end lost 6 bases, and 12 bases lay between the germline ends. This CDR3 reads CASSLPSLTDTQYF. As DNA, the CDR3 is TGTGCCAGCAGCTTACCTAGTTTGACTGATACGCAGTATTTT.